The rows below give T cell receptor beta chains drawn from one sample of a study of T cells in Graves' hyperthyroidism and ophthalmopathy. Each CDR3 protein gets one entry after TCRdb re-called the multiplex PCR reads with MiXCR. Of 660,000 or so distinct CDR3 sequences in the sample, about 45% were seen once. Sequenced input: peripheral blood or thyroid tissue (not recorded which). Receptors originate from an adult man with Graves' disease, either hyperthyroidism or ophthalmopathy (not recorded which). Each CDR3 is given with its conserved first and last residue. D genes are given only for firm matches. Clone size is given for some rows only: seen once, a few or many times, or a class if the clone is expanded.

j_call | clone_size | d_call | v_call | cdr3_aa | cdr3_nt
TRBJ1-4 | - | - | TRBV12-3/TRBV12-4 | CASSLEGRAGNEKLFF | TGTGCCAGCAGTTTAGAAGGCCGGGCTGGTAATGAAAAACTGTTTTTT
TRBJ1-2 | - | - | TRBV9 | CASSRTATYGYTF | TGTGCCAGCAGTCGGACAGCTACCTATGGCTACACCTTC
TRBJ1-2 | few | - | TRBV5-1 | CASSPTGRDGYTF | TGCGCCAGCAGCCCAACGGGAAGAGATGGCTACACCTTC
TRBJ1-5 | - | - | TRBV12-3/TRBV12-4 | CASSFAQGNQPQHF | TGTGCCAGCAGTTTCGCACAGGGAAATCAGCCCCAGCATTTT
TRBJ1-5 | few | - | TRBV24-1 | CATSDLYSNQPQHF | TGTGCCACCAGTGACCTTTATAGCAATCAGCCCCAGCATTTT
TRBJ2-5 | - | - | TRBV7-8 | CASTIERTYQETQYF | TGTGCCAGCACCATAGAACGGACCTACCAAGAGACCCAGTACTTC
TRBJ1-2 | few | TRBD1 | TRBV6-1 | CASSEVGGANYGYTF | TGTGCCAGCAGTGAGGTAGGGGGCGCAAACTATGGCTACACCTTC
TRBJ1-5 | many | - | TRBV12-3/TRBV12-4 | CASSLRENQPQHF | TGTGCCAGCAGTTTGAGGGAAAACCAGCCCCAGCATTTT
TRBJ2-5 | - | - | TRBV24-1 | CATSDYYGEEQETQYF | TGTGCCACCAGTGATTATTATGGGGAGGAACAAGAGACCCAGTACTTC
TRBJ1-1 | - | - | TRBV7-2 | CASSTGHTEASF | TGTGCCAGCAGCACCGGACACACTGAAGCTTCCTTT
TRBJ2-5 | many | - | TRBV20-1 | CSARDRGAGTRYF | TGCAGTGCTAGAGATCGGGGTGCGGGGACCCGCTACTTC
TRBJ2-5 | once | TRBD2 | TRBV2 | CASMGTSGNQETQYF | TGTGCCAGCATGGGGACTAGCGGGAACCAAGAGACCCAGTACTTC
TRBJ2-6 | few | - | TRBV20-1 | CSAPDRLGSSGANVLTF | TGCAGTGCACCGGACAGGCTCGGGAGCTCTGGGGCCAACGTCCTGACTTTC
TRBJ1-1 | - | - | TRBV6-5 | CASSQVGRDRNTEAFF | TGTGCCAGCAGTCAAGTGGGCAGGGACCGGAACACTGAAGCTTTCTTT
TRBJ2-7 | few | TRBD1 | TRBV10-3 | CASRQGQRPDEQYF | TGTGCCAGTAGACAGGGGCAAAGGCCCGACGAGCAGTACTTC
TRBJ1-5 | - | - | TRBV20-1 | CSARARGQGRQPQHF | TGCAGTGCTAGAGCCCGGGGGCAGGGTCGTCAGCCCCAGCATTTT
TRBJ1-1 | - | - | TRBV12-3/TRBV12-4 | CASSRRAQNTEAFF | TGTGCCAGCAGTCGTCGAGCCCAGAACACTGAAGCTTTCTTT
TRBJ2-5 | - | - | TRBV20-1 | CSARTGFNTGGGETQYF | TGCAGTGCTAGGACAGGGTTTAACACCGGGGGGGGAGAGACCCAGTACTTC
TRBJ1-4 | many | - | TRBV2 | CASSDDDLNEKLFF | TGTGCCAGCAGTGATGATGATTTGAATGAAAAACTGTTTTTT
TRBJ2-2 | many | - | TRBV2 | CASSERVGTGELFF | TGTGCCAGCAGTGAAAGGGTGGGCACCGGGGAGCTGTTTTTT
TRBJ1-4 | - | TRBD1 | TRBV10-3 | CAITGDRGNGEKLFF | TGTGCCATCACTGGCGACAGGGGGAATGGTGAAAAACTGTTTTTT
TRBJ1-3 | many | - | TRBV7-8 | CASSLGRGSGNTIYF | TGTGCCAGCAGCTTGGGCAGGGGATCTGGAAACACCATATATTTT
TRBJ1-2 | - | - | TRBV19 | CASSIETAKNYGYTF | TGTGCCAGTAGTATCGAGACAGCCAAAAACTATGGCTACACCTTC
TRBJ2-2 | many | - | TRBV2 | CASSPGLANTGELFF | TGTGCCAGCAGCCCTGGGCTCGCGAACACCGGGGAGCTGTTTTTT
TRBJ1-1 | - | - | TRBV7-6 | CASSRGGSYTEAFF | TGTGCCAGCAGCCGAGGGGGGTCGTACACTGAAGCTTTCTTT
TRBJ1-5 | - | TRBD1 | TRBV20-1 | CSAREGTGDSNQPQHF | TGCAGTGCTAGAGAAGGGACAGGGGACAGCAATCAGCCCCAGCATTTT
TRBJ1-5 | - | TRBD1 | TRBV29-1 | CSVDAGMGTDQHF | TGCAGCGTTGACGCGGGGATGGGGACAGACCAGCATTTT
TRBJ1-6 | few | - | TRBV12-3/TRBV12-4 | CASSSGRNYNSPLHF | TGTGCCAGCAGTTCCGGCAGAAACTATAATTCACCCCTCCACTTT
TRBJ2-7 | few | - | TRBV12-3/TRBV12-4 | CASRQTFATYEQYF | TGTGCCAGCAGACAGACCTTCGCAACCTACGAGCAGTACTTC
TRBJ1-6 | - | - | TRBV15 | CATSVGVGSPLHF | TGTGCCACCTCCGTCGGGGTGGGTTCACCCCTCCACTTT
TRBJ1-1 | many | - | TRBV28 | CASRGAGTNTEAFF | TGTGCCAGTCGGGGGGCGGGGACGAACACTGAAGCTTTCTTT
TRBJ1-1 | - | - | TRBV9 | CASSVDSTTEAFF | TGTGCCAGCAGCGTCGACAGCACCACTGAAGCTTTCTTT
TRBJ1-1 | - | - | TRBV7-9 | CASSLRRGNTEAFF | TGTGCCAGCAGCTTGCGGAGGGGGAACACTGAAGCTTTCTTT
TRBJ2-7 | many | TRBD1 | TRBV7-9 | CASSPRDRAYEQYF | TGTGCCAGCAGCCCCCGGGACAGGGCGTACGAGCAGTACTTC
TRBJ1-2 | once | TRBD1 | TRBV7-3 | CASSLTHGQGEPANYGYTF | TGTGCCAGCAGCTTAACTCACGGACAGGGGGAGCCCGCCAACTATGGCTACACCTTC
TRBJ2-2 | - | TRBD2 | TRBV29-1 | CSVPGGSPNTGTSGAGELFF | TGCAGCGTGCCGGGGGGATCCCCGAACACCGGGACTAGCGGTGCCGGGGAGCTGTTTTTT
TRBJ2-5 | - | - | TRBV25-1 | CASSVSARSRVRQETQYF | TGTGCCAGCAGTGTATCTGCTCGCTCCAGGGTCCGCCAAGAGACCCAGTACTTC
TRBJ1-1 | - | TRBD1 | TRBV9 | CASSGTGTTEAFF | TGTGCCAGCAGCGGGACAGGGACCACTGAAGCTTTCTTT
TRBJ1-1 | - | TRBD1 | TRBV27 | CASSSRDRGYMNTEAFF | TGTGCCAGCAGTTCCCGGGACAGGGGGTACATGAACACTGAAGCTTTCTTT
TRBJ2-7 | few | TRBD1 | TRBV15 | CATSSRDRGDYEQYF | TGTGCCACCAGCAGCCGGGACAGGGGGGACTACGAGCAGTACTTC
TRBJ2-6 | many | - | TRBV7-3 | CASSTGSGANVLTF | TGTGCCAGCAGCACAGGGTCTGGGGCCAACGTCCTGACTTTC
TRBJ1-5 | once | - | TRBV2 | CASSYPGLGGTSNQPQHF | TGTGCCAGCAGTTACCCTGGGTTGGGGGGTACTAGCAATCAGCCCCAGCATTTT
TRBJ1-4 | many | TRBD1 | TRBV2 | CASSTPRGTDEKLFF | TGTGCCAGCAGTACGCCTCGTGGGACAGATGAAAAACTGTTTTTT
TRBJ1-5 | many | - | TRBV7-2 | CASSLASGVRQPQHF | TGTGCCAGCAGCTTAGCGTCCGGGGTTCGGCAGCCCCAGCATTTT
TRBJ2-2 | - | TRBD1 | TRBV2 | CASREDRGIFAGELFF | TGTGCCAGCAGGGAAGACAGGGGAATTTTCGCCGGGGAGCTGTTTTTT
TRBJ1-4 | - | - | TRBV7-8 | CASSQVQGEVEKLFF | TGTGCCAGCAGCCAAGTTCAAGGGGAGGTTGAAAAACTGTTTTTT
TRBJ1-5 | few | - | TRBV19 | CASSRYMADDQPQHF | TGTGCCAGTAGCCGGTATATGGCCGACGATCAGCCCCAGCATTTT
TRBJ2-6 | few | - | TRBV5-1 | CASSQTGRGANVLTF | TGCGCCAGCAGTCAAACAGGGCGGGGGGCCAACGTCCTGACTTTC
TRBJ1-1 | - | TRBD1 | TRBV7-8 | CASRNTGQGNTEAFF | TGTGCCAGCAGGAATACGGGACAGGGGAACACTGAAGCTTTCTTT
TRBJ1-1 | - | - | TRBV6-1 | CASSGAGHLNTEAFF | TGTGCCAGCAGTGGAGCAGGTCACCTGAACACTGAAGCTTTCTTT
TRBJ2-2 | - | TRBD1 | TRBV24-1 | CATSEGGAETGELLF | TGTGCCACCAGTGAAGGGGGCGCCGAGACCGGGGAGCTGCTTTTT
TRBJ1-5 | - | - | TRBV6-1 | CAGRRWEGNQPQHF | TGTGCCGGCAGGCGTTGGGAGGGCAATCAGCCCCAGCATTTT
TRBJ1-4 | - | TRBD1 | TRBV5-6 | CASSFQQGANEKLFF | TGTGCCAGCAGCTTCCAACAGGGGGCAAATGAAAAACTGTTTTTT
TRBJ2-5 | few | - | TRBV20-1 | CSARDTYLQETQYF | TGCAGTGCTAGGGACACTTACCTCCAAGAGACCCAGTACTTC